This T cell receptor beta chain was obtained from a study of cytomegalovirus exposure and HLA in healthy donors (dated by TCRdb to the late 2010s). Looking at the study overall: An earlier analysis of roughly 630 of the donors reported 250 to 300 Gb of sequence data and around 120 million unique TCR beta sequences from roughly 200 million T cells. Along with the approximately 600-subject first cohort, a separate validation cohort of roughly 110 different subjects was used. Alongside the repertoire data, information on donor age, sex, ethnicity and CMV serostatus was compiled. The study combined high-throughput TCR immunosequencing, statistical association of individual TCRs with disease status, and machine learning to predict cytomegalovirus infection status. Rather than drawing on any new phenotypic data, the later analysis identified candidate immune exposures from TCR beta sequences and the way those sequences occurred across donors. A later analysis re-analyzed previously published TCR beta repertoires from 666 donors and added high-resolution HLA genotyping to study TCR occurrence patterns. The number of donors typed differed by locus, with roughly 629-640 for A, B, C, DRB1 and DQB1, 522 for DQA1, about 610 for DPA1, and around 460 for DPB1. The study profiled the T cell repertoires of 500 to 800 subjects by immunosequencing and related them to cytomegalovirus serostatus. All discovery cohort repertoires had been generated on a single sequencing platform. About 5 DR-DQ haplotypes were handled as single units for association and clustering, since linkage in the cohort was strong. Across 300 to 500 genotyped donors of the cohort, an average of approximately 200,000 unique TCR beta nucleotide sequences per donor were sequenced, and approximately 19% of those sequences were non-productive. A later genetic analysis took genome-wide SNP genotypes for 398 of the 666 donors and used that subset as a discovery cohort. In an earlier analysis of 587 of the donors, high-throughput TCR beta sequencing was used to judge whether each TCR beta V gene segment behaved as functional or pseudogenic. Around 320 gigabases of sequencing data and tens of millions of unique TCR sequences were included in an early release covering roughly 600 HLA-typed donors. Of the approximately 400 genotyped donors, over 70% fell in the genetic ancestry cluster associated with self-reported Caucasian donors. The aim of the study was to test whether cataloging public T cell receptors could identify signatures of past pathogen exposure. Class I and class II HLA loci were covered by the typing at four-digit resolution. The full study reports these points: Only TCR beta chains were sequenced in this cohort, and the absence of alpha or paired-chain data limited detectable features. Linkage disequilibrium might explain the correlated functional status among segregating V segments, but an unknown experimental factor could not be ruled out. Over 15 rarely observed V segments, including chromosome 9 orphons, were excluded from the earlier analysis of several hundred of the donors because counts were too low. A few of the identified cytomegalovirus-associated TCR beta chains were confirmed in vitro to be specific for cytomegalovirus antigens. Broadly in line with IMGT annotations, most TCR beta V segments showed up in productive rearrangements about 87% or about 30% of the time in an earlier analysis of around 550 of the donors. The classifier was reported to diagnose cytomegalovirus status with high specificity and sensitivity in both the original cohort and the validation cohort. Across donors, most TCR sequences were observed very rarely, whereas some public TCRs were present in many individuals. A later genetic analysis associated a missense DCLRE1C variant with V-gene and J-gene trimming of TCR beta chains, and an independent cohort replicated the association. In the study, 150 to 200 TCR beta chains were listed as associated with cytomegalovirus. A later analysis reported that several top co-occurrence clusters appeared linked to parvovirus B19, influenza, CMV and Epstein-Barr virus. HLA typing was unavailable for some donors at each locus, so association tests used only the typed subset. A later analysis associated 15,000 to 20,000 TCR beta sequences with specific HLA alleles at a false discovery rate of 0.05. According to a later genetic analysis, donors in an Asian-associated ancestry cluster had fewer N-insertions in productive TCRs than the approximately 630-donor mean. The only immune exposure information available for the cohort was CMV serostatus. Roughly uniform sequencing depth across donors was assumed in presence/absence analyses, although this assumption may not hold. The sequencing pipeline was judged likely to have produced a cluster of highly shared sequence variants as a technical artifact. In a later analysis, the rate of TCR association differed among HLA loci, with DRB1 alleles having the most associated TCRs and HLA-C alleles having the fewest. Most CMV-associated TCR beta chains appeared to be HLA-restricted in a later analysis, and the HLA associations seemed to be driven largely by CMV exposure. Strong co-occurrence of HLA alleles, especially DR and DQ, made assigning TCR associations to individual alleles difficult. Some IMGT-functional V segments, including TRBV6-2 and TRBV6-3, could not be distinguished by the 87-base-pair reads and were therefore excluded. It was suggested by the authors that the approach could potentially be generalized to other disease states and immunological phenotypes. A further reported finding was that TCR beta sequences accurately predicted the HLA-A and HLA-B alleles for most subjects in the first cohort. Compared with equally common non-associated chains, HLA-associated TCR beta chains in a later analysis were more clonally expanded and had lower generation probabilities.

Points on this clone: Its antigen is still unknown. Per-nucleotide qualities are absent, and no much larger clonotype sits a single base away.

The method behind the library was the immunoSEQ multiplex PCR assay. For the multiplex PCR, a mixture combining 60 forward primers for TCR Vbeta segments and 13 reverse primers for TCR Jbeta segments was used. Amplification of the CDR3 region of rearranged TCR beta genes was performed with a multiplex PCR assay on genomic DNA. The Illumina HiSeq System was used to sequence the amplified TCR beta libraries as 87-base-pair reads. The authors' pipeline ran thus. A later analysis counted about 80 million unique TCR beta chains across the 666 repertoires, and some 11 million of these chains were shared by at least two donors. Raw reads were error-corrected and collapsed into unique sequences by a nearest-neighbor algorithm in which closely related sequences were merged to remove PCR and sequencing errors. CDR3 sequences were aligned to IMGT reference sequences to assign V, D and J gene segments. For a sequence to be retained, a match of at least six nucleotides to both a V gene segment and a J gene segment was required. Rearrangements were classified as productive when the CDR3 lacked stop codons and remained in frame with V and J, and all other rearrangements were classified as non-productive. Following IMGT convention, CDR3 was defined as the stretch from the second conserved V-encoded cysteine to the conserved J-encoded phenylalanine. The earlier analysis of about 590 of the donors excluded sequences that lacked an unambiguous match to a single V gene segment. In an earlier analysis of approximately 550 of the donors, V segments were called functional above 56.7% productive rearrangements and were called segregating when the between-donor standard deviation exceeded 5%. To diagnose cytomegalovirus status from the catalog of TCR beta chain sequences, a statistical classification framework was built. In a later analysis, TCR nucleotide sequences were compared against IMGT/GENE-DB human TR gene sequences so that V and J genes could be assigned. Using the TCRdist pipeline, a later analysis assigned CDR3 sequences along with most-parsimonious VDJ recombination scenarios. In a later analysis, every TCR beta chain was defined by the combination of its CDR3 amino acid sequence and its V-gene family, and reads without a unique V-gene family were dropped. In a later analysis, 450 to 600 highly shared, low-generation-probability nucleotide sequences were removed to address suspected cross-contamination and a sequencing artifact. For each public chain, a later analysis derived a clonal expansion index from normalized ranks of inferred template counts within each repertoire. In a later analysis, generation probabilities were computed with a VDJ recombination model fitted to out-of-frame rearrangements, and the resulting probabilities were checked against IGoR. In a later analysis, TCR-TCR, TCR-HLA and TCR-CMV co-occurrence was scored with hypergeometric tests, and a repertoire-size bias correction was applied to TCR pairs. False discovery rates were estimated in a later analysis by permuting HLA or CMV assignments 20 times. In a later analysis, co-occurring TCRs were grouped using DBSCAN, and TCRdist sequence similarity was added for clustering within HLA-allele-positive subsets. Repertoires with fewer than 30,000 or more than 120,000 public chains, plus five repertoires with anomalous nucleotide sharing, were excluded from co-occurrence clustering. Held by TCRdb, this immuneACCESS table contains in-frame sequences only and omits some clones. Under half of the omission traces to an unresolved V gene where checked; the cause of the rest is unknown. V and J calls and clone size are as listed in that table; D and trimming were resolved from the DNA. The sample yields approximately 97,000 clones; 70% to 75% were counted once. Jointly, the top ten make up about 3.5% of the sample.

In total, more than 500 healthy bone marrow donors made up the cohort. All cohort members were sampled while nominally healthy, although unrecorded immune exposures were likely present. The donor tested CMV seronegative and was one of the 352 seronegative cohort members. A peripheral blood sample was provided by each donor, and peripheral blood mononuclear cells were used for TCR beta sequencing. Genomic DNA extraction from the blood cell samples was performed with the Qiagen DNeasy Blood Extraction Kit. Measured from the cysteine to the phenylalanine, the CDR3 is 17 residues long. The sequence is cut down to CDR3 DNA, 51 bases in frame from base 1. CDR1 and CDR2, looked up from the germline V gene, are SGHTA and FQGNSA. V is reduced by 5 bases and J by 0 bases, leaving a spacing of 14 bases between them.

The chain joins TRBV7-2 to TRBJ2-6; 6 matching bases give a weak D call of TRBD1. This TCR was recovered from a man in his forties in good health and CMV-seronegative. Source material: PBMCs. The DNA sequence is given as TGTGCCAGCAGCCGGAGGACAGCTTCCTCTGGGGCCAACGTCCTGACTTTC. This encodes CASSRRTASSGANVLTF. Extended through the reference TRBV7-2 and TRBJ2-6 proteins, this CDR3 yields the full variable domain: GAGVSQSPSNKVTEKGKDVELRCDPISGHTALYWYRQSLGQGLEFLIYFQGNSAPDKSGLPSDRFSAERTGGSVSTLTIQRTQQEDSAVYLCASSRRTASSGANVLTFGAGSRLTVL.